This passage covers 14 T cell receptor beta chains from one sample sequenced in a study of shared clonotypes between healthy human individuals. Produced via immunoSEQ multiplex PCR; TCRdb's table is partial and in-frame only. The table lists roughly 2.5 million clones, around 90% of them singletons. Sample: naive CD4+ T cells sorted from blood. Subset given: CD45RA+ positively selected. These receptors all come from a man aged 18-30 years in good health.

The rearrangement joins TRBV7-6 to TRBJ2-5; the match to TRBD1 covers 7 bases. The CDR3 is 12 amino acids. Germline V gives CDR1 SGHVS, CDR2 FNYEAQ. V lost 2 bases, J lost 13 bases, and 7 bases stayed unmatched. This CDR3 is CASSLFFGTAYF. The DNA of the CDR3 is TGTGCCAGCAGCTTATTCTTCGGGACAGCGTACTTC.

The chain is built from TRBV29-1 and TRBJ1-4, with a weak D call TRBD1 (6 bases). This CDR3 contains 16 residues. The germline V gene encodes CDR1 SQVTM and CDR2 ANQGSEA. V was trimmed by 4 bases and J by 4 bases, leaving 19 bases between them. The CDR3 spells CSVGSPGLQGNEKLFF. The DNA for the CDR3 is TGCAGCGTTGGTTCGCCGGGTCTACAGGGTAATGAAAAACTGTTTTTT.

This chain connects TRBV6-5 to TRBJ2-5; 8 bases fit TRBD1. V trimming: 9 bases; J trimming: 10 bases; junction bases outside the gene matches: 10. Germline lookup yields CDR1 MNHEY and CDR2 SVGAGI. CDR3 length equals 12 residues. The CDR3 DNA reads TGTGCCAGTAGACAGGGGTCCGGGGACCAGTACTTC. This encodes CASRQGSGDQYF.

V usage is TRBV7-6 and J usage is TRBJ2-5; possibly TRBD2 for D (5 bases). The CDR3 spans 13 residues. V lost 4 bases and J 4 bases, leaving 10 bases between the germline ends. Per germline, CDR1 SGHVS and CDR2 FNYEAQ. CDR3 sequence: CASSSGVTETQYF. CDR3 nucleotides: TGTGCCAGCAGCTCCGGGGTAACAGAGACCCAGTACTTC.

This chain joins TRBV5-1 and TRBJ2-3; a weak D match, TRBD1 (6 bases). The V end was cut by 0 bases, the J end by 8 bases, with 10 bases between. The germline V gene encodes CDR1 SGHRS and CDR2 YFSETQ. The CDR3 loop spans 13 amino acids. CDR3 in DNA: TGCGCCAGCAGCTTGGACAGGGATGGTACGCAGTATTTT. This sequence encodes CASSLDRDGTQYF.

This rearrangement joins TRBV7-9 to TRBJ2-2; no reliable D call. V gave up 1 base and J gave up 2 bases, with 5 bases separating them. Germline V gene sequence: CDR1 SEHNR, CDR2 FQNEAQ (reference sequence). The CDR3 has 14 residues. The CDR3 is CASSLDSNTGELFF. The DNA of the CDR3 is TGTGCCAGCAGCTTAGATTCCAACACCGGGGAGCTGTTTTTT.

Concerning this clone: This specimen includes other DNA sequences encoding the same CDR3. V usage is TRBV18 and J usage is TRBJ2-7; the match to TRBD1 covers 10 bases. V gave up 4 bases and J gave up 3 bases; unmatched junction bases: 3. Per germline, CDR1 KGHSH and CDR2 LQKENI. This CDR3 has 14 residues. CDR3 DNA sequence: TGTGCCAGCTCACAAGGACAGGGGGTCTACGAGCAGTACTTC. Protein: CASSQGQGVYEQYF.

Here the CDR3 reads CATSGGRAFSSYNSPLHF. The CDR3 DNA reads TGCGCCACCAGCGGGGGCAGGGCCTTTAGCTCCTATAATTCACCCCTCCACTTT. The V gene is TRBV10-2, the J gene TRBJ1-6; tentatively, D is TRBD1 (6 bases). The germline V and J ends were trimmed by 10 bases and 0 bases, with 22 bases remaining between them. Germline assignment: CDR1 WSHSY and CDR2 SAAADI. CDR3 length: 18 residues.

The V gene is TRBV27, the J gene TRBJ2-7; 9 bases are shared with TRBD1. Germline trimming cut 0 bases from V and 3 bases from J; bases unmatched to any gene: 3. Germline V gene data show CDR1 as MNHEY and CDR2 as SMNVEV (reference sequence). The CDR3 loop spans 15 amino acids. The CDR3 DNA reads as TGTGCCAGCAGTTTATCAGACAGGGGGGGCTACGAGCAGTACTTC. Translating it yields CASSLSDRGGYEQYF.

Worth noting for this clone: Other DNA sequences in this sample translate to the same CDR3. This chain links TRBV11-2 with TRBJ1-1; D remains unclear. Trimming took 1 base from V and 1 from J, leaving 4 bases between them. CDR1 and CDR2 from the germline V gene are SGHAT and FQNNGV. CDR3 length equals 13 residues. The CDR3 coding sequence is TGTGCCAGCAGCTTAGCAGGGAACACTGAAGCTTTCTTT. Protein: CASSLAGNTEAFF.

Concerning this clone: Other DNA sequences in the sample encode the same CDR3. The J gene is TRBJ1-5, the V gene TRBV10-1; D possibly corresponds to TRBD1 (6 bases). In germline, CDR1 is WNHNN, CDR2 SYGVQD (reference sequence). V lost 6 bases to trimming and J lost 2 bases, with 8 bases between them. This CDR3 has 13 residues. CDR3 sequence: CASSRGGNQPQHF. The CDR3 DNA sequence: TGCGCCAGCAGCAGGGGAGGCAATCAGCCCCAGCATTTT.

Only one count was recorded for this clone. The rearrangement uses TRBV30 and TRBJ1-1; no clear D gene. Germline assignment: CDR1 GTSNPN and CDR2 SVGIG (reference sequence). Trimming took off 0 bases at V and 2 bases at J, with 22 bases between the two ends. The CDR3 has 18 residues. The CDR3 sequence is CAWSVRMDSAMPNTEAFF. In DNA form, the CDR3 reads TGTGCCTGGAGTGTACGTATGGATTCCGCTATGCCAAACACTGAAGCTTTCTTT.

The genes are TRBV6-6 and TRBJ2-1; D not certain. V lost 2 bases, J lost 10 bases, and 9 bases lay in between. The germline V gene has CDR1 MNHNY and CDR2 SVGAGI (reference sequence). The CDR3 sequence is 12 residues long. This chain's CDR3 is CASSYLSPEQFF. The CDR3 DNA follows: TGTGCCAGCAGTTACCTGAGCCCCGAGCAGTTCTTC.

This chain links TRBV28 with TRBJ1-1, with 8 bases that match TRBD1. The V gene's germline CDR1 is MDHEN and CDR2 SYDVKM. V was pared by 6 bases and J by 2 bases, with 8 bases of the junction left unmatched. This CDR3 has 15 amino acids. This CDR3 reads CASSSGQGINTEAFF. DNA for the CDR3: TGTGCCAGCAGCTCCGGACAGGGCATAAACACTGAAGCTTTCTTT.